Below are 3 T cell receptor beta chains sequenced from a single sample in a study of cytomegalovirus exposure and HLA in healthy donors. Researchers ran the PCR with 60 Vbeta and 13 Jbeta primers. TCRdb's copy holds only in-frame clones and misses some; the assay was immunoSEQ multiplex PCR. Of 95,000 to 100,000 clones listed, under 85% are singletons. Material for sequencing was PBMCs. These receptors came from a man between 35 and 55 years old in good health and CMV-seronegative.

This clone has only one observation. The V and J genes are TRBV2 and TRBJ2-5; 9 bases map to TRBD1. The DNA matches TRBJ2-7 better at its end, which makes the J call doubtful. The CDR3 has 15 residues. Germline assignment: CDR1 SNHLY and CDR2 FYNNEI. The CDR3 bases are TGTGCCAGCAGTCCTCCGGGACAGGGAATCCACGAGCAGTACTTC. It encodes CASSPPGQGIHEQYF.

CDR3 sequence: CASSPPNGRQATNYGYTF. CDR3 bases: TGTGCCAGCTCACCACCGAATGGTCGACAGGCGACTAACTATGGCTACACCTTC. The chain couples TRBV18 to TRBJ1-2; a possible D gene is TRBD1 (6 bases). Germline CDR1 reads KGHSH; CDR2 reads LQKENI. CDR3 length: 18 amino acids. V was cut by 0 bases and J by 0 bases, with 17 bases left in between.

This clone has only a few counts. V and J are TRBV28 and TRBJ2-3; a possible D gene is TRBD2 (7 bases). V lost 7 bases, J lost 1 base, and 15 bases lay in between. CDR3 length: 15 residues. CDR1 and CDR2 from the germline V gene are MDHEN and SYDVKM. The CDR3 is CASTSGEGGTDTQYF. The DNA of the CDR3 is TGTGCCAGCACTAGCGGTGAGGGGGGCACAGATACGCAGTATTTT.